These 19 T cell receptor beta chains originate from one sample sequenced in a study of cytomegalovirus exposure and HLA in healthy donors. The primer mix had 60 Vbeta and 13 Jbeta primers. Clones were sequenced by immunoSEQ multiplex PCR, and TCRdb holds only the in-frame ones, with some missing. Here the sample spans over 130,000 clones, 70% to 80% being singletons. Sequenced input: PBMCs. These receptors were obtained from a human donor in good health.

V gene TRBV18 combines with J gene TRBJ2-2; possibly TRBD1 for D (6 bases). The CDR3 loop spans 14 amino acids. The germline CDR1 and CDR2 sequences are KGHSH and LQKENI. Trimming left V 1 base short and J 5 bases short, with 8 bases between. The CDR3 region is CASSPQGETGELFF. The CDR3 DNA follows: TGTGCCAGCTCACCACAGGGGGAGACCGGGGAGCTGTTTTTT.

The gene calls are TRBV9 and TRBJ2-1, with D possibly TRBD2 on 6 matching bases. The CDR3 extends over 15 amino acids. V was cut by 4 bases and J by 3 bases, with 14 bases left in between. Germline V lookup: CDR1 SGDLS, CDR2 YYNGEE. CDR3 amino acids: CASSPRGEIYNEQFF. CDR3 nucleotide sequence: TGTGCCAGCAGCCCCCGCGGGGAAATCTACAATGAGCAGTTCTTC.

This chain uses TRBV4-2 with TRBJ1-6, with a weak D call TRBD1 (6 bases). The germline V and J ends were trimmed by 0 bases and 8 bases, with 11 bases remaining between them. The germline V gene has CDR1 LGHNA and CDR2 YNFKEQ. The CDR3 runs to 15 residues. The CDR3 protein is CASSQDQTGDSPLHF. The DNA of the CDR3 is TGTGCCAGCAGCCAAGACCAGACAGGAGATTCACCCCTCCACTTT.

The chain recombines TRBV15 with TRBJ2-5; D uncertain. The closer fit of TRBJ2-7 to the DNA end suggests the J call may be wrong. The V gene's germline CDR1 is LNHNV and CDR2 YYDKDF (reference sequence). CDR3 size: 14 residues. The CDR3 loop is CATSRGRSSYEQYF. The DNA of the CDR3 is TGTGCCACCAGCAGAGGGCGGAGCTCCTACGAGCAGTACTTC.

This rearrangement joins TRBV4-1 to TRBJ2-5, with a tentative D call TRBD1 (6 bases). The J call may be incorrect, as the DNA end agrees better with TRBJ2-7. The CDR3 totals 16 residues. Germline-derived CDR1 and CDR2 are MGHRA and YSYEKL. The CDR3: CASSQEEDRFTYEQYF. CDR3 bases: TGCGCCAGCAGCCAAGAAGAGGACAGATTTACCTACGAGCAGTACTTC.

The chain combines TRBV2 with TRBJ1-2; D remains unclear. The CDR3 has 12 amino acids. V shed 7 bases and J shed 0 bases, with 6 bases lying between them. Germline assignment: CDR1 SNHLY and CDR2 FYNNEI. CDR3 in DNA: TGTGCCAGCACGGGAGCTAACTATGGCTACACCTTC. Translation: CASTGANYGYTF. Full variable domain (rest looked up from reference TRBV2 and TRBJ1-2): EPEVTQTPSHQVTQMGQEVILRCVPISNHLYFYWYRQILGQKVEFLVSFYNNEISEKSEIFDDQFSVERPDGSNFTLKIRSTKLEDSAMYFCASTGANYGYTFGSGTRLTVV.

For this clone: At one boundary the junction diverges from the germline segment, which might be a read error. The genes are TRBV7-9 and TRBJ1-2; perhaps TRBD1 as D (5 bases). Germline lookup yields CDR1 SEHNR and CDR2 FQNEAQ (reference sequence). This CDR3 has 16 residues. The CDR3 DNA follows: TGTGCCAGCAGCTCCAGGACATACGAGCAAGGCTATGGCTACCCCTTC. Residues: CASSSRTYEQGYGYPF.

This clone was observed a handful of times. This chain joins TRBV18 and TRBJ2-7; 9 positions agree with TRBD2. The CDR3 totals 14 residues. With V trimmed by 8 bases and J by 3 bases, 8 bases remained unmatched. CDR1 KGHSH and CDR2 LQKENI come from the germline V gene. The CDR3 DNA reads TGTGCCAGCCGCGGGAGGGACAGCATCTACGAGCAGTACTTC. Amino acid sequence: CASRGRDSIYEQYF.

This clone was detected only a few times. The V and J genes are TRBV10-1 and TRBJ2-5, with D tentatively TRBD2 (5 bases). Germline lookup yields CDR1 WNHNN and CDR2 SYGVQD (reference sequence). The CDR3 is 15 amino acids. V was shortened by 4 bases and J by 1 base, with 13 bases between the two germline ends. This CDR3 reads CASSAGLASQETQYF. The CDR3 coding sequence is TGCGCCAGCAGTGCCGGGCTAGCCTCCCAAGAGACCCAGTACTTC.

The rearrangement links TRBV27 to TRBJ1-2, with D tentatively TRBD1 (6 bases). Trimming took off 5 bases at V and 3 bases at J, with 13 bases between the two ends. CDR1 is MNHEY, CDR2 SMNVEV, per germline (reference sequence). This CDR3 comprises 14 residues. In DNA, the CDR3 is TGTGCCAGCAGTCATATAGGGGGGGACTATGGCTACACCTTC. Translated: CASSHIGGDYGYTF.

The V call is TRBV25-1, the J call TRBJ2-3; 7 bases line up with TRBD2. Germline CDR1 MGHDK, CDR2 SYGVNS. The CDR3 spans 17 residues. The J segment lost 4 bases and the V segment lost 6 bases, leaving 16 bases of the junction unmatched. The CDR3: CASSQPGPGGRADTQYF. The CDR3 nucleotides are TGTGCCAGCAGCCAACCCGGGCCGGGAGGTAGGGCAGATACGCAGTATTTT.

As DNA, the CDR3 is TGTGCCACCAGCAGAGATGGAGCGGGATTGTCGATCGGGGAGCTGTTTTTT. Protein product: CATSRDGAGLSIGELFF. This chain uses TRBV15 with TRBJ2-2, with 7 bases that match TRBD2. J was trimmed by 7 bases and V by 0 bases; bases with no gene match: 11. The CDR3 covers 17 residues. The germline V gene encodes CDR1 LNHNV and CDR2 YYDKDF (reference sequence).

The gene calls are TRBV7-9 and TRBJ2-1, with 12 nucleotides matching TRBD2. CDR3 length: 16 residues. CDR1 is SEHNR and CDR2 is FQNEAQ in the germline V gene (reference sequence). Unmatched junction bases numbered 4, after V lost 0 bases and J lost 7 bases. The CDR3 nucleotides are TGTGCCAGCAGCTTAGCGGCGCTAGCGGGAGGGAATGAGCAGTTCTTC. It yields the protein CASSLAALAGGNEQFF.

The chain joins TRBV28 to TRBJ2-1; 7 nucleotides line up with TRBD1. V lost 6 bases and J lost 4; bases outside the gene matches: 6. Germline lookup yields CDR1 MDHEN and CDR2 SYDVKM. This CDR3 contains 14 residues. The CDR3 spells CASRTGTAYNEQFF. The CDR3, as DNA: TGTGCCAGCAGAACCGGGACAGCTTACAATGAGCAGTTCTTC.

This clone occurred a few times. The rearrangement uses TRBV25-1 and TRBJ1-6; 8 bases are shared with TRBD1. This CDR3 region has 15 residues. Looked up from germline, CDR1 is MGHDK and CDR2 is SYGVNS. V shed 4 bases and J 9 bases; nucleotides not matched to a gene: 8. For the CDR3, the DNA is TGTGCCAGCAGTGTGGACAGGGAATTAGGTTCACCCCTCCACTTT. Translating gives CASSVDRELGSPLHF.

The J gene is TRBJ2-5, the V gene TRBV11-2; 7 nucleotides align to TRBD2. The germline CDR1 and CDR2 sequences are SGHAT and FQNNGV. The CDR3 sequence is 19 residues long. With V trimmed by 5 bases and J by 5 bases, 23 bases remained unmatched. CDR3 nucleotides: TGTGCCAGCAGCCCACTTCACCCAGGGTTACTAGCGATGAGGGAGACCCAGTACTTC. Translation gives CASSPLHPGLLAMRETQYF.

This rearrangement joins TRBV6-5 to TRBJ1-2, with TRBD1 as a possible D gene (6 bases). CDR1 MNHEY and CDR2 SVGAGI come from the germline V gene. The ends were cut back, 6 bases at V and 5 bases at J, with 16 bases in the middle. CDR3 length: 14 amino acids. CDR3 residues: CASSHDRRRYGYTF. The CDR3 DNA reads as TGTGCCAGCAGCCACGACAGGAGGCGTTATGGCTACACCTTC.

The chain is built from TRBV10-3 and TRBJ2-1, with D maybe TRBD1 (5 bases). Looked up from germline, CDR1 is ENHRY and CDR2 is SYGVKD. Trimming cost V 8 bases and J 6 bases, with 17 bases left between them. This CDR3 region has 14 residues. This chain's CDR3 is CAIRPDTRINEQFF. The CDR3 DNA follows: TGTGCCATCCGCCCGGACACCCGCATCAATGAGCAGTTCTTC.

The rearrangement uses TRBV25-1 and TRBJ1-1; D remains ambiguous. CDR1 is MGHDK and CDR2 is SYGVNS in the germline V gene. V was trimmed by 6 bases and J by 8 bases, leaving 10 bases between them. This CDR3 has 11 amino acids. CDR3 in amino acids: CASRKKSEAFF. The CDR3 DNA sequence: TGTGCCAGCAGGAAAAAAAGCGAAGCTTTCTTT.